This record covers a single T cell receptor (beta chain). Its target is unknown. The sample comes from a study of shared clonotypes between healthy human individuals. Study overall: Aged between 18 and 49, the donors were two women and a few men. The study, taken as a whole, reports: When naive CD4 clonotypes were compared across a few donors, roughly 4.9% were shared.

Authors' methods: Junction-only sequences produced by ImmunoSEQ had no quality scores, so filtering differed. Here immunoSEQ multiplex PCR was the method, and the copy in TCRdb shows in-frame clones only, minus some. From that table come the V and J calls and clone size; the DNA was used to work out D and trimming. This sample has about 730,000 clones, with just under 75% found just once. Germline values: CDR1 SNHLY, CDR2 FYNNEI. This CDR3 contains 14 residues. Splitting the CD4+ cells yielded a CD45RA+ naive subset and a CD45RA-negative memory subset. This TCR came from a woman aged 25 to 39 in good health. Source material: memory CD4+ T cells sorted from blood. Subset here: CD45RA-negative fraction. The chain recombines TRBV2 with TRBJ2-5; maybe TRBD2 (7 bases). The tail of the sequence fits TRBJ2-7 better, so the J call may be wrong. CDR3 nucleotide sequence: TGTGCCAGCAGCCTCTGGGGGGGGCTGGGCGAGCAGTACTTC. Amino acids: CASSLWGGLGEQYF.